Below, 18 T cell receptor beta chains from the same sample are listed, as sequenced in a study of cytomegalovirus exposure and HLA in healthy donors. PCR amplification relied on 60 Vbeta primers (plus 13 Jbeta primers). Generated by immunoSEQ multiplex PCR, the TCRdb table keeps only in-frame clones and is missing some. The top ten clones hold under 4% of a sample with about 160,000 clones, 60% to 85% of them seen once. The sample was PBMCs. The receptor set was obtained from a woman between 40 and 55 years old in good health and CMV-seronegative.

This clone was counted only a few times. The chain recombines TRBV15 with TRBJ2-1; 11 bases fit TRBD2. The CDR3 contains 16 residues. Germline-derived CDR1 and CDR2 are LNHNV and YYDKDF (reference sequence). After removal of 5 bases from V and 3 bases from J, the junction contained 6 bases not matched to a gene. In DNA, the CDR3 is TGTGCCACCAGCCCAACTAGCGGGGGTCACTACAATGAGCAGTTCTTC. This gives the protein CATSPTSGGHYNEQFF. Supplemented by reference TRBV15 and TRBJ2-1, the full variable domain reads DAMVIQNPRYQVTQFGKPVTLSCSQTLNHNVMYWYQQKSSQAPKLLFHYYDKDFNNEADTPDNFQSRRPNTSFCFLDIRSPGLGDTAMYLCATSPTSGGHYNEQFFGPGTRLTVL.

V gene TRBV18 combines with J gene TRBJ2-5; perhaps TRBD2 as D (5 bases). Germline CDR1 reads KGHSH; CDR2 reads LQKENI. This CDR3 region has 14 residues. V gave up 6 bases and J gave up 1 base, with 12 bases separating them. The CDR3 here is CASSPPGTQETQYF. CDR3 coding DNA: TGTGCCAGCTCCCCGCCGGGAACCCAAGAGACCCAGTACTTC.

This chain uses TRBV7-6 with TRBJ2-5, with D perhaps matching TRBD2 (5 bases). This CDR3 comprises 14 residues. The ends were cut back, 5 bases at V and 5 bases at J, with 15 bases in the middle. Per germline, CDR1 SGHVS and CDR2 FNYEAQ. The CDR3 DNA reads TGTGCCAGCAGCCGTGGACGGAGAGGGGAGACCCAGTACTTC. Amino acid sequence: CASSRGRRGETQYF.

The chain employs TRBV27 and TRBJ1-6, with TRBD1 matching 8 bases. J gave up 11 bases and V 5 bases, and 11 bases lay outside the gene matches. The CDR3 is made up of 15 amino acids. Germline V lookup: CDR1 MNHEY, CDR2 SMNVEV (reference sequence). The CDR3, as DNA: TGTGCCAGCAGTACCACGGCAGGGGGCTTGACACCCCTCCACTTT. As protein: CASSTTAGGLTPLHF.

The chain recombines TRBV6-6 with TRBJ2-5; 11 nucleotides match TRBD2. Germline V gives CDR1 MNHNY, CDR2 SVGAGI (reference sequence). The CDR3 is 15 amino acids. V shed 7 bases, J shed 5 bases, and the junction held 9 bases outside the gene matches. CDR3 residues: CASISGGAGGETQYF. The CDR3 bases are TGTGCCAGCATTAGCGGGGGGGCCGGTGGGGAGACCCAGTACTTC.

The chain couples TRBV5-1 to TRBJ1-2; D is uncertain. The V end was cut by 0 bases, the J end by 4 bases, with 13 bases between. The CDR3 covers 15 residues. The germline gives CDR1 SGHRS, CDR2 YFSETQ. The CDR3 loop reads CASSLGSYGIYGYTF. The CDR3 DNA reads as TGCGCCAGCAGCTTGGGGTCGTACGGGATCTATGGCTACACCTTC.

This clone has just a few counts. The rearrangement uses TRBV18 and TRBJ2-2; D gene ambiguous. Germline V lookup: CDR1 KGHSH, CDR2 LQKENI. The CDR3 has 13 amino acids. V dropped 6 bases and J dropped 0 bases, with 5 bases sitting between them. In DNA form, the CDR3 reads TGTGCCAGCTCCTTTACGAACACCGGGGAGCTGTTTTTT. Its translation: CASSFTNTGELFF.

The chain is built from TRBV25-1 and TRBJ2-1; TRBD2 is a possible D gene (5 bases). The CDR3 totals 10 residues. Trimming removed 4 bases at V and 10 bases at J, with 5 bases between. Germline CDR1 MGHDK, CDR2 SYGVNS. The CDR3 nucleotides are TGTGCCAGCAGTGCGGGGGAGCAGTTCTTC. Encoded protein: CASSAGEQFF.

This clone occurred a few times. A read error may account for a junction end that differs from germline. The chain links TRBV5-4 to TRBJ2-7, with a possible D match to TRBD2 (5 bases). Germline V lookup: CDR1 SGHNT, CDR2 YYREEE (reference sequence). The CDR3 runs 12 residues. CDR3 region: CASSLRLGSELF. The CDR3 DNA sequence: TGTGCCAGCAGCTTGAGGCTGGGGAGCGAGCTCTTC.

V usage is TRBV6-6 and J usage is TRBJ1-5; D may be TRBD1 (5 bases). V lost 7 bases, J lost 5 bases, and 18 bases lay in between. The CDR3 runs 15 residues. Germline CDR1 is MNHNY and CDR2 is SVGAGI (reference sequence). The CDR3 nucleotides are TGTGCCAGCAATCAGGGCAGGACCACATATCAGCCCCAGCATTTT. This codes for CASNQGRTTYQPQHF.

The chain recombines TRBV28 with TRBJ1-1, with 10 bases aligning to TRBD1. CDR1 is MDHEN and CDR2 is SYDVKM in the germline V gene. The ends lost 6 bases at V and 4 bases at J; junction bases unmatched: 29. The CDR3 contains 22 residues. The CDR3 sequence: CASRSQPGTLSGDRGWGTEAFF. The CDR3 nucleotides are TGTGCCAGCAGATCCCAACCCGGGACTCTAAGCGGGGACAGGGGATGGGGCACTGAAGCTTTCTTT.

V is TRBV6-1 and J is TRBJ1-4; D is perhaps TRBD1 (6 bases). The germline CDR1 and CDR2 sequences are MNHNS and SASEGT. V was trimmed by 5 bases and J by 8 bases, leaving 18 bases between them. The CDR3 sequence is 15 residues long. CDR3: CASSSAGEGEEKLFF. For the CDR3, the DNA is TGTGCCAGCAGTAGTGCAGGGGAGGGTGAGGAAAAACTGTTTTTT.

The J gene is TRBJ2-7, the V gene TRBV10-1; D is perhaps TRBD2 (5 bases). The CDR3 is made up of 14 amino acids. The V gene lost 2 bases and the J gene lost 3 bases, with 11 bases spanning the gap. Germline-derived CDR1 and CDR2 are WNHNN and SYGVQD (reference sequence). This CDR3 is CASSESGELYEQYF. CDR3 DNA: TGCGCCAGCAGTGAGAGCGGAGAGCTCTACGAGCAGTACTTC.

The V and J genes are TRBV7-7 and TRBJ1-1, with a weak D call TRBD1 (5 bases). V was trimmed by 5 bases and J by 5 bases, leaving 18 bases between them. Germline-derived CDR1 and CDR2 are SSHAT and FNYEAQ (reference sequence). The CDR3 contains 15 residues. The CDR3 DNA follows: TGTGCCAGCAGCCCCCACAGGAGAGACCTAACTGAAGCTTTCTTT. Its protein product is CASSPHRRDLTEAFF.

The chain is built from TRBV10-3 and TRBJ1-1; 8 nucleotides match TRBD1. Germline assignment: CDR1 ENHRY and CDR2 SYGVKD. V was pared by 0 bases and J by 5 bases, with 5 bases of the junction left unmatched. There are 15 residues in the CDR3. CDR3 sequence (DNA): TGTGCCATCAGTGAGTCAGGACAGGGCTCAACTGAAGCTTTCTTT. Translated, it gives CAISESGQGSTEAFF.

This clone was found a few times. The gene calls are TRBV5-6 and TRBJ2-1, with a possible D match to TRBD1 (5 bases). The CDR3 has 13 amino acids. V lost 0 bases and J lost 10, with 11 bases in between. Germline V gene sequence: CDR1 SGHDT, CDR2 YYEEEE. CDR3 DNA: TGTGCCAGCAGCTTGGTTCCTCCAGGGGAGCAGTTCTTC. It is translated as CASSLVPPGEQFF.

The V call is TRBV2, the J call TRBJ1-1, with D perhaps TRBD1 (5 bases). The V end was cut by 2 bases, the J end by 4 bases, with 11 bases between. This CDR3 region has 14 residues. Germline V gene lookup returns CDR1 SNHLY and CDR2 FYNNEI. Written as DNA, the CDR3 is TGTGCCAGCAGTGAAAGGGGCATTAGCACTGAAGCTTTCTTT. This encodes CASSERGISTEAFF.

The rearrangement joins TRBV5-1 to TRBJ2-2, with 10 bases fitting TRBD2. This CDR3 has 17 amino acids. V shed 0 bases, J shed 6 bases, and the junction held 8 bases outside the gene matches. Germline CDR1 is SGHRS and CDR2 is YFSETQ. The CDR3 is CASSLAGIAGGAGELFF. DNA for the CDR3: TGCGCCAGCAGCTTGGCCGGGATAGCGGGGGGCGCCGGGGAGCTGTTTTTT.